This TCR beta chain stems from a study of cytomegalovirus exposure and HLA in healthy donors (dated by TCRdb to about 2017). As for the study more broadly: An earlier analysis of some 550 of the donors reported approximately 290 Gb of sequence data and 120 million or so unique TCR beta sequences from about 200 million T cells. Among the roughly 380 genotyped donors, around 81% belonged to the genetic ancestry cluster associated with self-reported Caucasian donors. On average, about 200,000 unique TCR beta nucleotide sequences were sequenced per donor among a few hundred genotyped donors of the cohort, with around 19% of those sequences being non-productive. A later analysis re-examined previously published TCR beta repertoires from about 700 donors and added high-resolution HLA genotyping to investigate patterns of TCR occurrence. Besides the first cohort of 666 subjects, a separate validation cohort made up of 120 different subjects was used. Typing coverage differed by locus: A, B, C, DRB1 and DQB1 were typed in about 620-630 donors, DQA1 in about 560, DPA1 in some 600, and DPB1 in 472. The study was designed to test whether signatures of past pathogen exposure could be identified by cataloging public T cell receptors. Every repertoire in the discovery cohort had been generated on one and the same sequencing platform. The later analysis used no new phenotypic data to find candidate immune exposures, relying instead on TCR beta sequences and their occurrence across donors. Genome-wide SNP genotypes for about 55% of the 666 donors were used in a later genetic analysis, which treated that subset as a discovery cohort. Donor age, sex, ethnicity and CMV serostatus were compiled alongside the repertoire data. Because of strong linkage in the cohort, four or five DR-DQ haplotypes were treated as single units for association and clustering. An earlier analysis of around 580 of the donors used high-throughput TCR beta sequencing to judge whether each TCR beta V gene segment behaved as functional or pseudogenic. High-throughput TCR immunosequencing, statistical association of individual TCRs with disease status, and machine learning were combined to predict cytomegalovirus infection status. The study profiled the T cell repertoires of some 610 subjects by immunosequencing and related them to cytomegalovirus serostatus. Class I and class II HLA loci were covered by the typing at four-digit resolution. An early release covering roughly 580 HLA-typed donors comprised approximately 300 gigabases of sequencing data and approximately 85 million unique TCR sequences.

The cohort consisted of 666 healthy bone marrow donors. At the time of sampling, every cohort member was nominally healthy, though immune exposures that went unrecorded were likely present. The donor was CMV seronegative and was included in the group of approximately 350 seronegative cohort members. A peripheral blood sample was provided by each donor, and peripheral blood mononuclear cells were used for TCR beta sequencing. Genomic DNA was extracted from the blood cell samples with the Qiagen DNeasy Blood Extraction Kit. General study outcomes and caveats: In a later analysis, several top co-occurrence clusters were reported to appear linked to parvovirus B19, influenza, CMV and Epstein-Barr virus. In a later analysis, HLA-associated TCR beta chains showed more clonal expansion and lower generation probabilities than non-associated chains that were equally common. Assigning TCR associations to individual alleles was difficult when HLA alleles, especially DR and DQ, strongly co-occurred. Linkage disequilibrium might explain the correlated functional status among segregating V segments, but an unknown experimental factor could not be ruled out. It was suggested by the authors that the approach could potentially be generalized to other disease states and immunological phenotypes. The classifier was reported to diagnose cytomegalovirus status with high specificity and sensitivity in both the original and validation cohorts. For the cohort, immune exposure information was limited to CMV serostatus. Most CMV-associated TCR beta chains appeared to be HLA-restricted in a later analysis, and the HLA associations seemed to be driven largely by CMV exposure. Across donors, most TCR sequences were observed very rarely, whereas some public TCRs were present in many individuals. A few of the identified cytomegalovirus-associated TCR beta chains were confirmed in vitro to be specific for cytomegalovirus antigens. HLA typing was unavailable for some donors at each locus, so association tests used only the typed subset. Because counts were too low, some 16 rarely observed V segments, including chromosome 9 orphons, were excluded from the earlier analysis of 587 of the donors. Roughly uniform sequencing depth across donors was assumed in presence/absence analyses, although this assumption may not hold. A further reported finding was that TCR beta sequences accurately predicted the HLA-A and HLA-B alleles for most subjects in the first cohort. The cohort was sequenced for TCR beta chains only, and without alpha or paired-chain data the features that could be detected were limited. In the study, some 160 TCR beta chains were listed as associated with cytomegalovirus. Some IMGT-functional V segments, including TRBV6-2 and TRBV6-3, could not be distinguished by the 87-base-pair reads and were therefore excluded. Specific HLA alleles were associated with roughly 17,000 TCR beta sequences at a false discovery rate of 0.05 in a later analysis. In a later analysis, the rate of TCR association differed among HLA loci, with DRB1 alleles having the most associated TCRs and HLA-C alleles having the fewest. A later genetic analysis associated a missense DCLRE1C variant with V-gene and J-gene trimming of TCR beta chains, and an independent cohort replicated the association. A cluster of highly shared sequence variants was judged likely to be a technical artifact of the sequencing pipeline. An earlier analysis of some 590 of the donors showed that most TCR beta V segments appeared in productive rearrangements either about 90% or about 30% of the time, which broadly matched IMGT annotations. Compared with the roughly 670-donor mean, donors in an Asian-associated ancestry cluster had fewer N-insertions in productive TCRs, according to a later genetic analysis.

Libraries were made using the immunoSEQ multiplex PCR assay. For the multiplex PCR, a mixture combining 60 forward primers for TCR Vbeta segments and 13 reverse primers for TCR Jbeta segments was used. Amplification of the CDR3 region of rearranged TCR beta genes was performed with a multiplex PCR assay on genomic DNA. The amplified TCR beta libraries were sequenced on the Illumina HiSeq System as 87-base-pair reads. Concerning the study's data processing: In a later analysis, tens of millions of unique TCR beta chains were counted across the 500 to 850 repertoires, and about 9.9 million of these chains were shared by at least two donors. Raw reads were error-corrected and collapsed into unique sequences with a nearest-neighbor algorithm that merged closely related sequences to remove PCR and sequencing errors. To assign V, D and J gene segments, CDR3 sequences were aligned to IMGT reference sequences. For a sequence to be retained, at least a six-nucleotide match to both a V gene segment and a J gene segment was required. A rearrangement was called productive if the CDR3 had no stop codons and remained in frame with V and J, and every other rearrangement was called non-productive. Following IMGT convention, CDR3 was defined as the stretch from the second conserved V-encoded cysteine up to the conserved J-encoded phenylalanine. In an earlier analysis of around 540 of the donors, sequences lacking an unambiguous match to a single V gene segment were excluded. In an earlier analysis of some 590 of the donors, a V segment was called functional when productive rearrangements were above 56.7%, and segregating when the standard deviation between donors exceeded 5%. A statistical classification framework was developed to diagnose cytomegalovirus status using the catalog of TCR beta chain sequences. V and J gene assignment, in a later analysis, came from comparing TCR nucleotide sequences with IMGT/GENE-DB human TR gene sequences. A later analysis assigned CDR3 sequences and most-parsimonious VDJ recombination scenarios with the TCRdist pipeline. A later analysis defined each TCR beta chain by its CDR3 amino acid sequence plus V-gene family, and excluded reads lacking a unique V-gene family. A later analysis removed several hundred highly shared, low-generation-probability nucleotide sequences to deal with suspected cross-contamination and a sequencing artifact. In a later analysis, a clonal expansion index was calculated for each public chain from normalized within-repertoire ranks of inferred template counts. In a later analysis, generation probabilities were computed using a VDJ recombination model fitted to out-of-frame rearrangements, and the results were checked against IGoR. A later analysis scored TCR-TCR, TCR-HLA and TCR-CMV co-occurrence with hypergeometric tests, applying a repertoire-size bias correction to TCR pairs. To estimate false discovery rates, a later analysis permuted the HLA or CMV assignments 20 times. In a later analysis, co-occurring TCRs were grouped with DBSCAN, and TCRdist sequence similarity was added when clustering was performed within HLA-allele-positive subsets. Co-occurrence clustering excluded repertoires with fewer than 30,000 or more than 120,000 public chains, plus five with anomalous nucleotide sharing. What TCRdb holds here is the immuneACCESS table cut down to in-frame rearrangements. Part of the clones is not present; checked against another copy, under half of the missing clones reflect an unresolved V gene, and the others are unexplained. From that table come the V and J calls and clone size; the DNA was used to work out D and trimming. The sample yields some 150,000 clones; about 80% were counted once. The leading ten clones occupy roughly 0.7% of the sample.

This clone has only a few counts. The antigen this receptor binds is unknown. No base quality values were provided; no much bigger clone lies one nucleotide off. Trimming removed 4 bases from V and 3 bases from J, leaving 12 bases between the germline ends. From the cysteine up to the phenylalanine, the CDR3 has a length of 14 residues. Of all the DNA, just the CDR3 is kept, 42 bases in frame from base 1. As encoded in the germline V gene, CDR1 is SNHLY while CDR2 is FYNNEI. Input material: PBMCs. The receptor was derived from a male donor in good health and CMV-seronegative. This chain is built from TRBV2 and TRBJ1-1; the D gene identity is not certain. In nucleotide form, the sequence is TGTGCCAGCAGTGGTGAGGGTGGGGACACTGAAGCTTTCTTT. This yields the protein CASSGEGGDTEAFF.